This TCR beta chain comes out of a study of a mutant IDH1 vaccine in newly diagnosed glioma. Overall study: Radiotherapy alone preceded vaccination by 4-6 weeks; alternatively, vaccination started with temozolomide cycles. Treatment recipients were approximately 62% male and about 40% female, and their mean age was about 39 years. General study results and limits: A vaccine-induced immune response developed in roughly 93% of the patients. Seemingly, top peripheral T cell clonotype changes bore no relation to pseudoprogression.

The data were produced by immunoSEQ multiplex PCR, yet TCRdb's version contains in-frame clones alone and is incomplete. The sample lists about 60,000 clones, around four fifths occurring once. Comment on this clone: What it binds is unknown.

The sample's time point: week 35, safety follow-up. Topical imiquimod was applied with each vaccine dose, which held 300 ug of mutant IDH1 20-mer peptide. V dropped 1 base and J dropped 5 bases, with 10 bases sitting between them. This CDR3 comprises 14 residues. CDR1 is SGHRS and CDR2 is YFSETQ in the germline V gene. The chain links TRBV5-1 to TRBJ1-3; D is uncertain. This receptor was obtained from a man aged 30 to 45 with glioma. The sample here was PBMCs, taken from a glioma patient whose treatment included an IDH1 peptide vaccine. CDR3: CASSLTSIRNTIYF. For the CDR3, the DNA is TGCGCCAGCAGCTTGACCTCGATCCGAAACACCATATATTTT.